A selection of T cell receptor beta chains follows, all from one sample in a study. TCRdb reanalysed the 5' RACE reads using MiXCR and keeps one entry per CDR3 protein. The repertoire holds 5,000 to 6,500 distinct CDR3 sequences, around 64% seen once, with 4.1% in the top ten. The sample consisted of tumor-infiltrating memory CD4+ T cells sorted from the breast tumor. The receptors were sampled from a female donor with breast cancer. Each CDR3 is given with its conserved first and last residue. The D gene is left open where the match is weak. Size is omitted from some rows. Given values are once, few, many or a class for expanded clones.

TRBD1,TRBJ2-5,NA,TRBV5-1,TGCGCCAGCATGGGACAGGCAGAGACCCAGTACTTC,CASMGQAETQYF
NA,TRBJ1-2,NA,TRBV20-1,TGCAGTGCTAGTACGCTTTCGGGGGACGGTAGCGGCTACACCTTC,CSASTLSGDGSGYTF
NA,TRBJ2-2,once,TRBV5-1,TGCGCCAGCAGCTTCGGCGACCTTCTCCCCGGGGAGCTGTTTTTT,CASSFGDLLPGELFF
NA,TRBJ2-3,few,TRBV7-8,TGTGCCAGCAGCCCCAGCGGCCTCACAGATACGCAGTATTTT,CASSPSGLTDTQYF
NA,TRBJ2-5,large,TRBV15,TGTGCCACCAGCAGACTCTCTCGTTTGGGGGGCAGTCAAGAGACCCAGTACTTC,CATSRLSRLGGSQETQYF
TRBD1,TRBJ1-2,NA,TRBV20-1,TGCAGTGCTAGAAAGGGGGCGAGCTATGGCTACACCTTC,CSARKGASYGYTF
NA,TRBJ2-1,NA,TRBV12-3/TRBV12-4,TGTGCCAGCAGTTCCCTTTACAATGAGCAGTTCTTC,CASSSLYNEQFF
NA,TRBJ1-2,NA,TRBV29-1,TGCAGCGCCCCGACAGGCAAATATGGCTACACCTTC,CSAPTGKYGYTF
NA,TRBJ2-3,once,TRBV20-1,TGCAGTGCACAGAGTAGCACAGATACGCAGTATTTT,CSAQSSTDTQYF
TRBD2,TRBJ2-5,medium-sized,TRBV5-1,TGCGCCAGCAGCTTGGCCCCCGGGACTAGGAGTCAAGAGACCCAGTACTTC,CASSLAPGTRSQETQYF
TRBD1,TRBJ1-5,NA,TRBV28,TGTGCCAGCAGTGAGAAACGGGACAGGGTAAATCAGCCCCAGCATTTT,CASSEKRDRVNQPQHF
NA,TRBJ2-3,once,TRBV12-3/TRBV12-4,TGTGCCAGCAGCCGCCGGGCCACAGATACGCAGTATTTT,CASSRRATDTQYF
NA,TRBJ2-1,NA,TRBV7-8,TGTGCCAGCAGCTCAAGGGGGGCGTCCTACAATGAGCAGTTCTTC,CASSSRGASYNEQFF
NA,TRBJ2-7,NA,TRBV20-1,TGCAGTGCTAGATGGCCTCGGGGGATAAGCGCCTACGAGCAGTACTTC,CSARWPRGISAYEQYF
NA,TRBJ2-1,NA,TRBV5-1,TGCGCCAGCAGCTTGGGAGACAGGTACAATGAGCAGTTCTTC,CASSLGDRYNEQFF
NA,TRBJ1-1,NA,TRBV7-2,TGTGCCAGCAGCTTAGCTCTTGGGGCAGGGAGCACTGAAGCTTTCTTT,CASSLALGAGSTEAFF
NA,TRBJ2-7,few,TRBV9,TGTGCCAGCAGTCGTACGCTGACAACCTACGAGCAGTACTTC,CASSRTLTTYEQYF
NA,TRBJ2-5,NA,TRBV5-1,TGCGCCAGCAGCTTCGGGACACCGGCGGTAGAGACCCAGTACTTC,CASSFGTPAVETQYF
TRBD2,TRBJ2-3,NA,TRBV7-3,TGTGCCAGCAGCCCGCGACTAGCGGGGGCCACAGATACGCAGTATTTT,CASSPRLAGATDTQYF
TRBD1,TRBJ1-2,few,TRBV4-1,TGCGCCAGCAGCAAGGACAGGGGGCTTCTTGGCTACACCTTC,CASSKDRGLLGYTF
TRBD1,TRBJ1-2,NA,TRBV7-3,TGTGCCAGCGGAGGACAGGGCTATGGCTACACCTTC,CASGGQGYGYTF
NA,TRBJ2-1,few,TRBV18,TGTGCCAGCTCACCACAGGGGTACAATGAGCAGTTCTTC,CASSPQGYNEQFF
TRBD1,TRBJ2-7,NA,TRBV20-1,TGCAGTGCTAGAGATCCCGAGACAGGGTGGGGAGAGCAGTACTTC,CSARDPETGWGEQYF
NA,TRBJ1-1,NA,TRBV20-1,TGCAGTGCTAGATCCGGGGGTATGAACACTGGAGCTTTCTTT,CSARSGGMNTGAFF
TRBD2,TRBJ2-1,NA,TRBV29-1,TGCAGCGTAGTTAGCGGGAGCCGCAATGAGCAGTTCTTC,CSVVSGSRNEQFF
TRBD2,TRBJ2-7,NA,TRBV30,TGTGCCTGGAGTGTACGTCTAGCGGTCAGATCATCCGAGCAGTACTTC,CAWSVRLAVRSSEQYF
NA,TRBJ1-2,NA,TRBV12-3/TRBV12-4,TGTGCCAGCAGTTCGACGGACCGTAACTATGGCTACACCTTC,CASSSTDRNYGYTF
TRBD2,TRBJ2-3,NA,TRBV6-6,TGTGCCAGCAGTTGGACCGGGGGGACAGATACGCAGTATTTT,CASSWTGGTDTQYF
NA,TRBJ1-4,NA,TRBV20-1,TGCAGTGCTAGAGTACCGAACGGTGAAAAACTGTTTTTT,CSARVPNGEKLFF
NA,TRBJ1-1,NA,TRBV4-2,TGTGCCAGCAGCCAAGACCCAGACATGAACACTGAAGCTTTCTTT,CASSQDPDMNTEAFF
NA,TRBJ1-5,NA,TRBV5-5,TGTGCCAGCAGCCCCGATTGGGGGGTCAATCAGCCCCAGCATTTT,CASSPDWGVNQPQHF
NA,TRBJ2-7,NA,TRBV30,TGTGCCTTTGTTAGCCGATCAACCTACGAGCAGTACTTC,CAFVSRSTYEQYF
TRBD1,TRBJ2-5,NA,TRBV6-1,TGTGCTAGCAGCCGGGACAGGGTAGAGACCCAGTACTTC,CASSRDRVETQYF
TRBD2,TRBJ2-3,few,TRBV20-1,TGCAGTGCTAGAGATGTGGCTAGCGGGATGACAGATACGCAGTATTTT,CSARDVASGMTDTQYF
NA,TRBJ1-1,NA,TRBV18,TGTGCCAGCTCACCCGGTACCAGCAGCGAAGCTTTCTTT,CASSPGTSSEAFF
TRBD1,TRBJ1-1,few,TRBV10-3,TGTGCCATCAGTGCCGACAGGGTGAACACTGAAGCTTTCTTT,CAISADRVNTEAFF
TRBD1,TRBJ2-2,NA,TRBV5-5,TGTGCCAGCAGTGGACAGGACACCGGGGAGCTGTTTTTT,CASSGQDTGELFF
NA,TRBJ1-1,NA,TRBV25-1,TGTGCCAGCAGGTATCACAGTTCGACTGAAGCTTTCTTT,CASRYHSSTEAFF
NA,TRBJ2-7,NA,TRBV20-1,TGCAGTGCTAGTAGAGGGGGGACCTACGAGCAGTACTTC,CSASRGGTYEQYF
NA,TRBJ1-5,NA,TRBV10-2,TGCGCCAGCAGTGACAGGTCTAATCAGCCCCAGCATTTT,CASSDRSNQPQHF
NA,TRBJ1-1,NA,TRBV4-1,TGCGCCAGCAGCCGTAACCCGACAGAGAACACTGAAGCTTTCTTT,CASSRNPTENTEAFF
NA,TRBJ1-1,NA,TRBV3-1,TGTGCCAGCAGCCAAAGGAACACTGAAGCTTTCTTT,CASSQRNTEAFF
TRBD1,TRBJ2-1,NA,TRBV5-1,TGCGCCAGCAGCTTCCAGGGGGCCCCCTACAATGAGCAGTTCTTC,CASSFQGAPYNEQFF
NA,TRBJ2-1,large,TRBV7-2,TGTGCCAGCAGCTTTGGCGATCCAAGGTACAATGAGCAGTTCTTC,CASSFGDPRYNEQFF